This T cell receptor (beta chain) derives from a study of Ad26.COV2.S vaccination and SARS-CoV-2 variants. Study background: Enrollment placed the donor in the COV1001 Ad26.COV2.S trial arm.

TCRdb's copy holds only in-frame clones and misses some; the assay was immunoSEQ multiplex PCR. The table records more than 400,000 clones, 90% of them present only once. A note on this clone: Different DNA sequences within this sample yield the same CDR3.

Germline CDR1 MDHEN, CDR2 SYDVKM. The CDR3 spans 12 residues. V lost 2 bases and J 8 bases, leaving 9 bases between the germline ends. Stated treatment: roughly 20 received Ad26.COV2.S at low or high dose, single or two shots; roughly five received placebo; per-sample allocation not given. Day 63 after the first vaccine or placebo injection was the time point for sampling. The chain combines TRBV28 with TRBJ1-2; maybe TRBD1 (6 bases). The source material was peripheral blood, sampled in a trial of Ad26.COV2.S vaccine versus placebo. This receptor was taken from a person between 18 and 65 years old who received the Ad26.COV2.S COVID-19 vaccine or a placebo. In DNA, the CDR3 is TGTGCCAGCAGTTTAGGGGGGGCGGGCTACACCTTC. Translated: CASSLGGAGYTF.